These 29 T cell receptor beta chains share one sample of origin, sequenced in a study of control samples from healthy donors and cancer patients. The data were produced by immunoSEQ multiplex PCR, yet TCRdb's version contains in-frame clones alone and is incomplete. The sample shows 60,000 to 85,000 clones, roughly 92% of them seen only once. Sequencing was done on a sample of blood. These receptors all come from a woman aged 55-70 years in good health.

This rearrangement joins TRBV6-5 to TRBJ1-6, with no clear D. Germline loops: CDR1 MNHEY, CDR2 SVGAGI. The V and J ends lost 0 bases and 6 bases respectively, with 12 bases between them. This CDR3 has 16 residues. This chain's CDR3 is CASSYSNPGSNSPLHF. The CDR3 nucleotides read TGTGCCAGCAGTTACTCGAATCCGGGGAGTAATTCACCCCTCCACTTT.

This clone was detected once. V gene TRBV4-3 combines with J gene TRBJ2-7; D is unclear. Between the trimmed V and J ends, which lost 0 bases and 6 bases, there was a span of 15 bases. Germline CDR1 reads LGHNA; CDR2 reads YSLEER. This CDR3 spans 15 amino acids. CDR3 sequence: CASSQDVVRPSEQYF. The CDR3 DNA reads TGCGCCAGCAGCCAAGATGTCGTGAGACCCAGCGAGCAGTACTTC.

This chain connects TRBV7-2 to TRBJ1-2; D not certain. Trimming took 1 base from V and 2 from J, leaving 5 bases between them. This CDR3 is 13 amino acids long. Germline-derived CDR1 and CDR2 are SGHTA and FQGNSA. The chain's CDR3 is CASSLVRNYGYTF. The CDR3 bases are TGTGCCAGCAGCTTAGTGCGGAACTATGGCTACACCTTC.

V gene TRBV6-5 combines with J gene TRBJ2-1, with no clear D. CDR3 length equals 15 residues. The V and J ends lost 4 bases and 1 base respectively, with 11 bases between them. Germline values: CDR1 MNHEY, CDR2 SVGAGI. The DNA for the CDR3 is TGTGCCAGCAGTTCGCGGACGGAGTCCTACAATGAGCAGTTCTTC. It yields the protein CASSSRTESYNEQFF.

The genes are TRBV5-8 and TRBJ1-1; a possible D gene is TRBD1 (6 bases). The CDR3 totals 15 residues. Trimming took off 1 base at V and 2 bases at J, with 12 bases between the two ends. The germline V gene encodes CDR1 SGHTS and CDR2 YDEGEE. CDR3 residues: CASSLYNRANTEAFF. CDR3 DNA: TGTGCCAGCAGCTTGTACAACAGGGCCAACACTGAAGCTTTCTTT. Full variable domain (missing parts from reference TRBV5-8 and TRBJ1-1): EAGVTQSPTHLIKTRGQQATLRCSPISGHTSVYWYQQALGLGLQFLLWYDEGEERNRGNFPPRFSGRQFPNYSSELNVNALELEDSALYLCASSLYNRANTEAFFGQGTRLTVV.

This clone was recorded only once. V gene TRBV15 combines with J gene TRBJ2-1, with 14 nucleotides matching TRBD2. Trimming cost V 3 bases and J 7 bases; bases outside gene matches: 5. Germline-derived CDR1 and CDR2 are LNHNV and YYDKDF (reference sequence). The CDR3 runs to 16 residues. The CDR3 loop is CATSSGRTSGRNEQFF. Here the CDR3 DNA reads TGTGCCACCAGCAGTGGTCGGACTAGCGGGAGGAATGAGCAGTTCTTC.

The chain recombines TRBV30 with TRBJ2-1; a weak D match, TRBD1 (5 bases). The germline gives CDR1 GTSNPN, CDR2 SVGIG (reference sequence). The CDR3 has 14 residues. Trimming took off 3 bases at V and 7 bases at J, with 16 bases between the two ends. CDR3 bases: TGTGCCTGGAGCCTAGGCCAAGGGGTAAATGAGCAGTTCTTC. Amino acids: CAWSLGQGVNEQFF. Combining the CDR3 with reference TRBV30 and TRBJ2-1 gives the whole variable domain SQTIHQWPATLVQPVGSPLSLECTVEGTSNPNLYWYRQAAGRGLQLLFYSVGIGQISSEVPQNLSASRPQDRQFILSSKKLLLSDSGFYLCAWSLGQGVNEQFFGPGTRLTVL.

The gene calls are TRBV6-6 and TRBJ1-5; D remains ambiguous. CDR3 length equals 15 residues. The ends were cut back, 7 bases at V and 0 bases at J, with 13 bases in the middle. Germline V gene sequence: CDR1 MNHNY, CDR2 SVGAGI (reference sequence). CDR3 DNA sequence: TGTGCCAGCACTCAAGGGCGGATTAGCAATCAGCCCCAGCATTTT. Translated, it gives CASTQGRISNQPQHF.

This sequence joins TRBV10-3 and TRBJ1-1; D is uncertain. Germline V gene lookup returns CDR1 ENHRY and CDR2 SYGVKD. The CDR3 runs 14 residues. V dropped 6 bases and J dropped 2 bases, with 13 bases sitting between them. CDR3 bases: TGTGCCATCAGCGAGGGAGTCCTAAACACTGAAGCTTTCTTT. This translates into CAISEGVLNTEAFF.

The chain carries TRBV15 and TRBJ2-5, with 8 positions matching TRBD2. V was pared by 1 base and J by 5 bases, with 6 bases of the junction left unmatched. The CDR3 contains 15 residues. Germline-derived CDR1 and CDR2 are LNHNV and YYDKDF (reference sequence). For the CDR3, the DNA is TGTGCCACCAGCAGAGCCCGGGAGGGCCGTGAGACCCAGTACTTC. This gives the protein CATSRAREGRETQYF.

This clone was observed a single time. The chain links TRBV25-1 to TRBJ2-1; 12 nucleotides agree with TRBD2. CDR3 length: 16 amino acids. The V segment lost 3 bases and the J segment 10 bases; nucleotides outside the gene matches: 10. From germline, CDR1 is MGHDK and CDR2 SYGVNS. This CDR3 reads CASSEPSGRAGPEQFF. CDR3 sequence (DNA): TGTGCCAGCAGTGAGCCTAGCGGGAGGGCCGGCCCCGAGCAGTTCTTC.

This chain connects TRBV4-2 to TRBJ1-1, with 7 bases that match TRBD1. The V gene end was trimmed by 2 bases and the J gene end by 1 base; junction bases not matched to a gene: 4. The CDR3 contains 15 residues. The germline CDR1 and CDR2 sequences are LGHNA and YNFKEQ. The CDR3 region has the DNA TGTGCCAGCAGCCAAACAGGGGCGGAGAACACTGAAGCTTTCTTT. Its translation: CASSQTGAENTEAFF.

The rearrangement links TRBV29-1 to TRBJ2-7; a weak D match, TRBD2 (5 bases). The CDR3 loop spans 13 amino acids. CDR1 is SQVTM and CDR2 is ANQGSEA in the germline V gene. V was shortened by 5 bases and J by 5 bases, with 16 bases between the two germline ends. The CDR3 loop is CSVFMRAFHEQYF. The CDR3 nucleotides read TGCAGCGTTTTTATGAGGGCCTTCCACGAGCAGTACTTC.

The chain joins TRBV7-3 to TRBJ2-1, with D maybe TRBD2 (6 bases). The V gene lost 5 bases and the J gene lost 9 bases, with 14 bases spanning the gap. CDR3 size: 13 residues. The germline V gene encodes CDR1 SGHTA and CDR2 FQGTGA. CDR3 in DNA: TGTGCCAGCAGCGCCACGACTAGTGGTGAGCAGTTCTTC. Its translation is CASSATTSGEQFF.

The chain is built from TRBV28 and TRBJ2-3; 7 bases fit TRBD2. The CDR3 is 15 amino acids. From germline, CDR1 is MDHEN and CDR2 SYDVKM. Trimming took 3 bases from V and 4 from J; bases not matched to a gene: 7. In DNA, the CDR3 is TGTGCCAGCAGTTTTGCGGGAGTTAGCGCAGATACGCAGTATTTT. Residues: CASSFAGVSADTQYF.

The chain carries TRBV6-4 and TRBJ2-7; D perhaps matches TRBD2 (6 bases). CDR1 is MRHNA, CDR2 SNTAGT, per germline. V lost 10 bases and J 2 bases, leaving 24 bases between the germline ends. The CDR3 extends over 16 amino acids. The CDR3 nucleotides read TGTGCCACTCCATCGGGGGTGCGGGAAAATCCCTACGAGCAGTACTTC. Translation gives CATPSGVRENPYEQYF.

The rearrangement links TRBV19 to TRBJ1-2, with 10 positions matching TRBD1. Germline CDR1 is LNHDA and CDR2 is SQIVND (reference sequence). Trimming at V came to 3 bases and at J to 4 bases, leaving 5 bases not matched to a gene. The CDR3 covers 15 residues. CDR3: CASSIQGQGSYGYTF. The CDR3 nucleotides are TGTGCCAGTAGTATCCAGGGACAGGGGTCCTATGGCTACACCTTC.

This clone was seen only a few times. The V call is TRBV3-1 (or the pseudogene TRBV3-2), the J call TRBJ2-1, with D tentatively TRBD2 (5 bases). Germline CDR1 LGHDT, CDR2 YNNKEL (reference sequence). V was shortened by 0 bases and J by 6 bases, with 15 bases between the two germline ends. The CDR3 loop spans 16 amino acids. CDR3 sequence: CASSQDRDYPSNEQFF. As DNA, the CDR3 is TGTGCCAGCAGCCAAGATCGCGACTACCCATCCAATGAGCAGTTCTTC.

This chain uses TRBV5-1 with TRBJ1-1; 9 bases align to TRBD1. Trimming cost V 0 bases and J 5 bases; bases outside gene matches: 5. The germline V gene has CDR1 SGHRS and CDR2 YFSETQ. The CDR3 contains 15 residues. CDR3 in DNA: TGCGCCAGCAGCTTGGTGGGACAGGGCAGGACTGAAGCTTTCTTT. Its translation is CASSLVGQGRTEAFF.

CDR3 loop: CASSGYRGSSGNTIYF. CDR3 DNA: TGTGCCAGTAGCGGTTACAGGGGGAGCTCTGGAAACACCATATATTTT. The chain combines TRBV19 with TRBJ1-3; 8 nucleotides agree with TRBD1. CDR1 is LNHDA, CDR2 SQIVND, per germline (reference sequence). The ends lost 6 bases at V and 0 bases at J; junction bases unmatched: 7. The CDR3 totals 16 residues.

The rearrangement joins TRBV3-1 (or the pseudogene TRBV3-2) to TRBJ1-2, with no clear D. The length of the CDR3 is 12 residues. In germline, CDR1 is LGHDT, CDR2 YNNKEL (reference sequence). V lost 4 bases and J 6 bases, leaving 9 bases between the germline ends. DNA for the CDR3: TGTGCCAGCAGCCGTCGGACCGATGGCTACACCTTC. Amino acids: CASSRRTDGYTF.

The chain combines TRBV28 with TRBJ1-5; TRBD1 is a possible D gene (6 bases). V shed 5 bases and J shed 3 bases, with 17 bases lying between them. Germline lookup yields CDR1 MDHEN and CDR2 SYDVKM. This CDR3 is built from 16 residues. This chain's CDR3 is CASSPPTGAVNQPQHF. The CDR3 DNA is TGTGCCAGCAGTCCCCCAACGGGGGCGGTCAATCAGCCCCAGCATTTT.

This clone has just one count. This chain connects TRBV9 to TRBJ2-1; D may be TRBD2 (6 bases). V was trimmed by 3 bases and J by 13 bases, leaving 14 bases between them. Germline V CDR1 and CDR2: SGDLS, YYNGEE. The CDR3 is 12 residues long. The CDR3 reads CASSAPGGTQFF. The DNA of the CDR3 is TGTGCCAGCAGCGCTCCTGGCGGGACTCAGTTCTTC.

V usage is TRBV29-1 and J usage is TRBJ2-3; D remains ambiguous. This CDR3 has 10 residues. V lost 8 bases, J lost 2 bases, and 5 bases lay in between. Looked up from germline, CDR1 is SQVTM and CDR2 is ANQGSEA. CDR3 loop: CSLFTDTQYF. CDR3 bases: TGCAGCCTTTTCACAGATACGCAGTATTTT.

The genes are TRBV30 and TRBJ2-1; possible D gene TRBD1, 5 bases. Germline V CDR1 and CDR2: GTSNPN, SVGIG (reference sequence). V lost 0 bases to trimming and J lost 7 bases, with 10 bases between them. This CDR3 has 13 amino acids. CDR3 nucleotide sequence: TGTGCCTGGAGTGTTCCAGGGTTGAATGAGCAGTTCTTC. Its translation is CAWSVPGLNEQFF.

V usage is TRBV2 and J usage is TRBJ1-1, with unresolved D. Trimming took 5 bases from V and 5 from J, leaving 24 bases between them. The CDR3 is made up of 17 amino acids. CDR1 is SNHLY, CDR2 FYNNEI, per germline. CDR3 sequence (DNA): TGTGCCAGCAGTTTCACGGAGGTACTTAATGGTGGTACTGAAGCTTTCTTT. It specifies CASSFTEVLNGGTEAFF.

J is TRBJ2-7 and V is TRBV11-2; 7 bases agree with TRBD2. The CDR3 has 14 residues. Germline lookup yields CDR1 SGHAT and CDR2 FQNNGV. Losses at the gene ends were 5 bases for V and 6 bases for J; bases not matched to a gene: 10. The CDR3 region is CASSPGLLSAEQYF. CDR3 nucleotides: TGTGCCAGCAGCCCGGGACTACTCTCCGCCGAGCAGTACTTC.

The CDR3 region has the DNA TGTGCCAGCACCTTAGCGGGAAGGTGGGAGACCCAGTACTTC. Amino acid sequence: CASTLAGRWETQYF. The chain couples TRBV28 to TRBJ2-5; TRBD2 matches at 8 bases. The V gene end was trimmed by 7 bases and the J gene end by 5 bases; junction bases not matched to a gene: 9. Germline values: CDR1 MDHEN, CDR2 SYDVKM. The CDR3 covers 14 residues. Full variable domain (remainder filled in from reference TRBV28 and TRBJ2-5): DVKVTQSSRYLVKRTGEKVFLECVQDMDHENMFWYRQDPGLGLRLIYFSYDVKMKEKGDIPEGYSVSREKKERFSLILESASTNQTSMYLCASTLAGRWETQYFGPGTRLLVL.

The chain combines TRBV6-2 or TRBV6-3 with TRBJ1-5; perhaps TRBD1 as D (5 bases). Germline V gene data show CDR1 as MNHEY and CDR2 as SVGEGT. Trimming stripped 6 bases from V and 0 bases from J, with 12 bases between. CDR3 length equals 15 residues. The CDR3 loop reads CASSPQGLSNQPQHF. In DNA, the CDR3 is TGTGCCAGCAGCCCCCAGGGCCTTAGCAATCAGCCCCAGCATTTT.